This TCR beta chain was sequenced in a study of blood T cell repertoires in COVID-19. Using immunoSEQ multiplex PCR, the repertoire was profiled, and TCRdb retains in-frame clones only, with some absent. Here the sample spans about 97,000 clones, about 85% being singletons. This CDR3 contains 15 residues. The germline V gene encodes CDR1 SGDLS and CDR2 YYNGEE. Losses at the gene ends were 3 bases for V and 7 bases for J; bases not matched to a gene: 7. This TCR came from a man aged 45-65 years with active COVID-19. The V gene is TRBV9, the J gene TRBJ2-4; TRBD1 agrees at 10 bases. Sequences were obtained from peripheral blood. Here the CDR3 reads CASSAGDRGRNIQYF. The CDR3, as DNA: TGTGCCAGCAGCGCGGGGGACAGGGGAAGGAACATTCAGTACTTC. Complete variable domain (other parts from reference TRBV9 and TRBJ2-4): DSGVTQTPKHLITATGQRVTLRCSPRSGDLSVYWYQQSLDQGLQFLIQYYNGEERAKGNILERFSAQQFPDLHSELNLSSLELGDSALYFCASSAGDRGRNIQYFGAGTRLSVL.